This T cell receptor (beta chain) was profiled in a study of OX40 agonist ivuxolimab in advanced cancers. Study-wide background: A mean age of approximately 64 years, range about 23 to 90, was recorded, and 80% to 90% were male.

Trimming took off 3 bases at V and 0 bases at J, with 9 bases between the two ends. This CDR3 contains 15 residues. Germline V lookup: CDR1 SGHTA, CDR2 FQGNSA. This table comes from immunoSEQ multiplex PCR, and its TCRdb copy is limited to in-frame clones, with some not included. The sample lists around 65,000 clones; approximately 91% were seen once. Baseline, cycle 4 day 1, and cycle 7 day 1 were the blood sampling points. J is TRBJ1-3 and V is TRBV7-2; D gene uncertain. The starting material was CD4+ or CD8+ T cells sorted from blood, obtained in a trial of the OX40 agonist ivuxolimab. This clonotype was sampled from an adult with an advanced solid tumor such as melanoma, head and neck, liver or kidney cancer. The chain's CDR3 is CASSFEWSSGNTIYF. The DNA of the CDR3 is TGTGCCAGCAGCTTCGAATGGAGCTCTGGAAACACCATATATTTT. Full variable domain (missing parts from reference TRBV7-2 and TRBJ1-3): GAGVSQSPSNKVTEKGKDVELRCDPISGHTALYWYRQSLGQGLEFLIYFQGNSAPDKSGLPSDRFSAERTGGSVSTLTIQRTQQEDSAVYLCASSFEWSSGNTIYFGEGSWLTVV.